This T cell receptor beta chain originates from a study of blood T cell repertoires in COVID-19. In the study overall: Some COVID-19 samples were acute and others convalescent; all came from the United States, Italy and Spain. The cDNA or gDNA used as material had been derived from T cells, B-cell-depleted T cells, or PBMCs.

Trimming took off 7 bases at V and 4 bases at J, with 13 bases between the two ends. In germline, CDR1 is MNHEY, CDR2 SVGEGT. The CDR3 sequence is 14 residues long. This clone was detected only a few times. Assay used: immunoSEQ multiplex PCR; TCRdb lists only in-frame clones, some missing. The sample holds roughly 300,000 clones; 88% are singletons and the top ten take approximately 8.5%. The chain uses TRBV6-2 or TRBV6-3 and TRBJ1-4; D unresolved. The sample comprised peripheral blood. The clonotype comes from a man aged 18 to 30 with active or convalescent COVID-19. CDR3 bases: TGTGCCAGCACCCCGGACTTCCTTAATGAAAAACTGTTTTTT. The encoded protein is CASTPDFLNEKLFF.